The 26 T cell receptor beta chains listed next were all sequenced from one sample in a study of response to subunit inactivated influenza vaccine. One entry per CDR3 protein, called by TCRdb with MiXCR from the RT-PCR reads. Seen here are about 190,000 distinct CDR3 sequences, approximately 14% observed once, and the top ten hold roughly 25%. The specimen was CD8+ T cells sorted from PBMCs, collected around 5 days after vaccination. These receptors were obtained from a man between 50 and 59 years old who received an inactivated influenza vaccine.

This clonotype showed up just a few times. This chain joins TRBV2 and TRBJ1-1; D gene ambiguous. The CDR3 has 12 amino acids. Trimming left V 8 bases short and J 4 bases short, with 11 bases between. Germline assignment: CDR1 SNHLY and CDR2 FYNNEI. The CDR3 region has the DNA TGTGCCAGCTTGGAGGGATCCACTGAAGCTTTCTTT. Protein product: CASLEGSTEAFF.

On this clonotype: One junction end disagrees with the germline gene, perhaps due to a read error. The rearrangement joins TRBV4-3 to TRBJ2-7, with D perhaps TRBD2 (5 bases). The CDR3 sequence is 15 residues long. Germline V CDR1 and CDR2: LGHNA, YSLEER. The CDR3 region has the DNA TGCGCCAGCAGCCAAGATGGAGGTGCCTCCTACGAGCGGTACTTC. Translation gives CASSQDGGASYERYF.

V usage is TRBV29-1 and J usage is TRBJ2-7; D is perhaps TRBD1 (6 bases). Germline values: CDR1 SQVTM, CDR2 ANQGSEA. The CDR3 loop spans 12 amino acids. Trimming took 6 bases from V and 3 from J, leaving 12 bases between them. As DNA, the CDR3 is TGCAGCGTGAGTACAGGGTTCTACGAGCAGTACTTC. The encoded protein is CSVSTGFYEQYF.

This clonotype has more than one count but fewer than ten. V gene TRBV29-1 combines with J gene TRBJ2-7; 8 positions match TRBD2. The trim removed 6 bases at V and 5 bases at J, leaving 9 bases unmatched. The CDR3 consists of 13 residues. Germline CDR1 and CDR2: SQVTM and ANQGSEA. CDR3 nucleotides: TGCAGCGTCTTAGGGGGAGCGGGAGACGAGCAGTACTTC. Its translation is CSVLGGAGDEQYF.

This clonotype came up many times. The chain recombines TRBV29-1 with TRBJ2-3, with D perhaps matching TRBD1 or TRBD2 (5 bases each). Trimming shortened V by 4 bases and J by 2 bases, and 10 bases separated the two germline ends. Per the germline V gene, CDR1 is SQVTM and CDR2 is ANQGSEA. The CDR3 is 13 amino acids. The DNA of the CDR3 is TGCAGCGTTGGAGCTGGGACCACAGATACGCAGTATTTT. This encodes CSVGAGTTDTQYF.

This clonotype was counted at least ten times. For the CDR3, the DNA is TGCGCCAGCAGCCAAGAGGAATACTCACCCCTCCACTTT. It translates to CASSQEEYSPLHF. The chain couples TRBV4-3 to TRBJ1-6, with D unresolved. The V end was cut by 0 bases, the J end by 10 bases, with 7 bases between. The germline gives CDR1 LGHNA, CDR2 YSLEER. The CDR3 spans 13 residues.

The chain uses TRBV5-5 and TRBJ2-3; 12 nucleotides agree with TRBD2. The length of the CDR3 is 17 residues. Germline V gene lookup returns CDR1 SGHKS and CDR2 YYEKEE (reference sequence). The J segment lost 2 bases and the V segment lost 3 bases, leaving 7 bases of the junction unmatched. The CDR3 coding sequence is TGTGCCAGCAGCTGGGGACTAGCGGGTACAGTCACAGATACGCAGTATTTT. Residues: CASSWGLAGTVTDTQYF.

This clonotype showed up just a few times. The V gene is TRBV20-1, the J gene TRBJ2-3; no definite D call. Germline V lookup: CDR1 DFQATT, CDR2 SNEGSKA (reference sequence). V lost 3 bases to trimming and J lost 7 bases, with 32 bases between them. The CDR3 is 19 residues long. DNA of the CDR3: TGCAGTGCTAGCCCTGCGAGTATACGCGGACCCCTAGTCTTTTATACGCAGTATTTT. This gives the protein CSASPASIRGPLVFYTQYF.

Comments on this clonotype: Germline and junction disagree at one end, which may indicate a read error. The rearrangement uses TRBV28 and TRBJ2-2, with D perhaps TRBD2 (6 bases). The V gene's germline CDR1 is MDHEN and CDR2 SYDVKM. This CDR3 comprises 13 residues. The CDR3 reads CASSLPNTGGLFF. The CDR3 DNA sequence: TGTGCCAGCAGTTTACCCAACACCGGGGGGCTGTTTTTT.

By proportion, this clonotype is medium-sized (0.01 to 0.1%). This chain links TRBV24-1 with TRBJ2-3, with TRBD2 matching over 10 bases. This CDR3 comprises 16 residues. In germline, CDR1 is KGHDR, CDR2 SFDVKD. V lost 4 bases to trimming and J lost 1 base; unmatched junction nucleotides: 4. The CDR3 coding sequence is TGTGCCACCAGTGACCCCGGGACTAGCGGCACAGATACGCAGTATTTT. Protein sequence: CATSDPGTSGTDTQYF.

This chain joins TRBV5-6 and TRBJ2-2, with D unresolved. Trimming removed 0 bases at V and 2 bases at J, with 5 bases between. CDR3 length: 14 amino acids. Germline loops: CDR1 SGHDT, CDR2 YYEEEE. The CDR3 DNA follows: TGTGCCAGCAGCTTGGGGGATAACACCGGGGAGCTGTTTTTT. Protein: CASSLGDNTGELFF.

The chain couples TRBV27 to TRBJ2-7, with D perhaps matching TRBD1 (6 bases). This CDR3 has 13 residues. Germline assignment: CDR1 MNHEY and CDR2 SMNVEV (reference sequence). V gave up 6 bases and J gave up 3 bases, with 12 bases separating them. CDR3 coding DNA: TGTGCCAGCAGGGTCCTACAGGGCTACGAGCAGTACTTC. It yields the protein CASRVLQGYEQYF.

This clonotype was counted a few times. The chain is built from TRBV29-1 and TRBJ2-5; perhaps TRBD2 as D (6 bases). Germline V lookup: CDR1 SQVTM, CDR2 ANQGSEA. The V end was cut by 3 bases, the J end by 5 bases, with 13 bases between. The CDR3 has 13 residues. CDR3 residues: CSVEFVGRETQYF. The CDR3 nucleotides are TGCAGCGTTGAGTTCGTGGGGAGGGAGACCCAGTACTTC.

The chain combines TRBV4-1 with TRBJ2-7, with D maybe TRBD1 (6 bases). This CDR3 comprises 13 residues. Germline CDR1 and CDR2: MGHRA and YSYEKL. V lost 2 bases and J lost 5, with 10 bases in between. In nucleotides, the CDR3 is TGCGCCAGCAGCCAACCACAGGGCCACGAGCAGTACTTC. Amino acid sequence: CASSQPQGHEQYF.

V is TRBV7-2 and J is TRBJ2-7; 11 positions match TRBD2. CDR1 and CDR2 from the germline V gene are SGHTA and FQGNSA. The trim removed 5 bases at V and 3 bases at J, leaving 9 bases unmatched. This CDR3 is built from 16 residues. Here the CDR3 DNA reads TGTGCCAGCAGCGGCCTGACTAGCGGGGTTATCTACGAGCAGTACTTC. The encoded protein is CASSGLTSGVIYEQYF. Full variable domain (outside the CDR3, taken from reference TRBV7-2 and TRBJ2-7): GAGVSQSPSNKVTEKGKDVELRCDPISGHTALYWYRQSLGQGLEFLIYFQGNSAPDKSGLPSDRFSAERTGGSVSTLTIQRTQQEDSAVYLCASSGLTSGVIYEQYFGPGTRLTVT.

This clonotype was counted a few times. The chain carries TRBV29-1 and TRBJ2-3; D is undetermined. This CDR3 is 14 amino acids long. V gave up 1 base and J gave up 1 base, with 9 bases separating them. Germline V gene data show CDR1 as SQVTM and CDR2 as ANQGSEA. DNA of the CDR3: TGCAGCGTTGAAGCTGGGCAGGGCACAGATACGCAGTATTTT. Amino acid sequence: CSVEAGQGTDTQYF.

The chain uses TRBV7-9 and TRBJ2-1; 7 nucleotides match TRBD1. CDR3 length: 15 amino acids. Trimming took 4 bases from V and 3 from J; bases not matched to a gene: 6. CDR1 SEHNR and CDR2 FQNEAQ come from the germline V gene (reference sequence). This CDR3 reads CASSSPDRSYNEQFF. DNA for the CDR3: TGTGCCAGCAGCTCCCCGGACAGGAGCTACAATGAGCAGTTCTTC.

This chain connects TRBV12-3 or TRBV12-4 to TRBJ1-5; 7 nucleotides agree with TRBD1. V trimming: 4 bases; J trimming: 7 bases; junction bases outside the gene matches: 7. This CDR3 contains 14 residues. In DNA form, the CDR3 reads TGTGCCAGCAGTTACGACAGGGCCGGGCAGCCCCAGCATTTT. Translated: CASSYDRAGQPQHF.

This clonotype has only a few counts. The CDR3, as DNA: TGTGCCAGCCTCGGTGGAGATACGCAGTATTTT. This translates into CASLGGDTQYF. V gene TRBV27 combines with J gene TRBJ2-3; D unclear. Between the trimmed V and J ends, which lost 8 bases and 5 bases, there was a span of 8 bases. This CDR3 is 11 amino acids long. Per germline, CDR1 MNHEY and CDR2 SMNVEV (reference sequence).

As to this clonotype: This may arise from a read error, as a much more abundant clone is one base away. V and J are TRBV7-6 and TRBJ2-7; D ambiguous. From germline, CDR1 is SGHVS and CDR2 FNYEAQ. This CDR3 is built from 15 residues. CDR3 in amino acids: CASSLEQASSFEQYF. In nucleotides, the CDR3 is TGTGCCAGCAGCTTAGAGCAAGCAAGCTCCTTCGAGCAGTACTTC.

This clonotype was observed a handful of times. V and J are TRBV9 and TRBJ2-4; D may match TRBD1 or TRBD2 (5 bases each). CDR1 SGDLS and CDR2 YYNGEE come from the germline V gene. The CDR3 loop spans 14 amino acids. The V end lost 3 bases, the J end lost 5 bases, and 12 bases lay between the germline ends. The CDR3 sequence: CASSGWGPENIQYF. CDR3 sequence (DNA): TGTGCCAGCAGCGGTTGGGGACCAGAAAACATTCAGTACTTC.

The chain is built from TRBV28 and TRBJ2-2; possibly TRBD1 for D (6 bases). Germline V gives CDR1 MDHEN, CDR2 SYDVKM. Trimming took off 3 bases at V and 0 bases at J, with 14 bases between the two ends. CDR3 size: 17 residues. CDR3 protein: CASSFDRRFANTGELFF. CDR3 sequence (DNA): TGTGCCAGCAGTTTTGACAGGAGGTTCGCGAACACCGGGGAGCTGTTTTTT.

This clonotype was counted only a few times. The J gene is TRBJ2-7, the V gene TRBV7-9, with 10 bases aligning to TRBD1. CDR1 SEHNR and CDR2 FQNEAQ come from the germline V gene (reference sequence). The V segment lost 3 bases and the J segment 11 bases; nucleotides outside the gene matches: 7. The CDR3 has 13 amino acids. The CDR3 nucleotides read TGTGCCAGCAGCTTGACAGGGGGCGAAGAGAAGTACTTC. Amino acid sequence: CASSLTGGEEKYF. Combining the CDR3 with reference TRBV7-9 and TRBJ2-7 gives the whole variable domain DTGVSQNPRHKITKRGQNVTFRCDPISEHNRLYWYRQTLGQGPEFLTYFQNEAQLEKSRLLSDRFSAERPKGSFSTLEIQRTEQGDSAMYLCASSLTGGEEKYFGPGTRLTVT.

Note on this clonotype: A much larger clone sits a single nucleotide away, making a read error possible. This chain connects TRBV9 to TRBJ2-7, with D maybe TRBD1 (5 bases). This CDR3 region has 14 residues. Trimming left V 4 bases short and J 5 bases short, with 16 bases between. Germline V lookup: CDR1 SGDLS, CDR2 YYNGEE. As DNA, the CDR3 is TGTGCCAGCAGCCCAAGGACACGGCTCCACGAGCAGTACTTC. As protein: CASSPRTRLHEQYF.

This clonotype was detected ten times or more. The V call is TRBV19, the J call TRBJ2-2; 8 bases match TRBD2. The germline V gene encodes CDR1 LNHDA and CDR2 SQIVND (reference sequence). This CDR3 contains 14 residues. After removal of 8 bases from V and 3 bases from J, the junction contained 5 bases not matched to a gene. CDR3 amino acids: CASQNGGDTGELFF. The DNA for the CDR3 is TGTGCCAGTCAGAACGGGGGGGACACCGGGGAGCTGTTTTTT.

The chain has TRBV11-2 and TRBJ2-5; no reliable D call. The CDR3 has 14 residues. Trimming removed 2 bases from V and 2 bases from J, with 9 bases in between. CDR1 is SGHAT, CDR2 FQNNGV, per germline. CDR3 bases: TGTGCCAGCAGCTTACCGGGCTTGCAAGAGACCCAGTACTTC. Translating gives CASSLPGLQETQYF.